This is a list of T cell receptor beta chains from one sample in a study of control samples from healthy donors and cancer patients. Produced via immunoSEQ multiplex PCR; TCRdb's table is partial and in-frame only. The sample lists hundreds of thousands of clones; around 90% were seen once. The sample was PBMCs. The receptors come from a man aged 35-49 years with head and neck cancer. Both conserved end residues are part of each CDR3. A D gene is named only where the DNA matches it firmly. Expanded clones get a size class; other rows say once, few or many, or leave the size out.

CDR3nt: TGCAGCGTAGCCGGGACAGGGGACACTGAAGCTTTCTTT; CDR3aa: CSVAGTGDTEAFF; j_gene: TRBJ1-1; d_gene: TRBD1; v_gene: TRBV29-1; abundance: once; len: 13
CDR3nt: TGTGCCAGCAGCCCGCTAGGACAGGGTAGGGAAGAGACCCAGTACTTC; CDR3aa: CASSPLGQGREETQYF; j_gene: TRBJ2-5; d_gene: TRBD1; v_gene: TRBV14; abundance: .; len: 16
CDR3nt: TGCGCCAGCAGCTTCGGGGCAGGCTTGGCCGGGGAGCTGTTTTTT; CDR3aa: CASSFGAGLAGELFF; j_gene: TRBJ2-2; d_gene: .; v_gene: TRBV5-1; abundance: .; len: 15
CDR3nt: TGTGCCAGTAGTGCTACAGGGGATTGGGACAGCGGCTACACCTTC; CDR3aa: CASSATGDWDSGYTF; j_gene: TRBJ1-2; d_gene: TRBD1; v_gene: TRBV19; abundance: .; len: 15
CDR3nt: TGTGCCAGCAGCTTAGAGGCCGGGACAGGGGTTAGGTCTGAAGCTTTCTTT; CDR3aa: CASSLEAGTGVRSEAFF; j_gene: TRBJ1-1; d_gene: TRBD1; v_gene: TRBV13; abundance: .; len: 17
CDR3nt: TGTGCCAGCGGGAGAGGTGGCAGGGGGTACACTGAAGCTTTCTTT; CDR3aa: CASGRGGRGYTEAFF; j_gene: TRBJ1-1; d_gene: TRBD1; v_gene: TRBV6-5; abundance: .; len: 15
CDR3nt: TGTGCCAGCAGTTTATCCGGGGCAGCCGGTTCACCCCTCCACTTT; CDR3aa: CASSLSGAAGSPLHF; j_gene: TRBJ1-6; d_gene: .; v_gene: TRBV27; abundance: .; len: 15
CDR3nt: TGTGCCAGCAGCCCGGACAGGGGAGGATCACCCCTCCACTTT; CDR3aa: CASSPDRGGSPLHF; j_gene: TRBJ1-6; d_gene: TRBD1; v_gene: TRBV7-9; abundance: .; len: 14
CDR3nt: TGTGCCAGCAGTTTAAGCAGGGGAGGTGGCTATGGCTACACCTTC; CDR3aa: CASSLSRGGGYGYTF; j_gene: TRBJ1-2; d_gene: .; v_gene: TRBV27; abundance: .; len: 15
CDR3nt: TGTGCCAGTAGTAGCCGGGCAGCAGCTAACTATGGCTACACCTTC; CDR3aa: CASSSRAAANYGYTF; j_gene: TRBJ1-2; d_gene: .; v_gene: TRBV19; abundance: .; len: 15
CDR3nt: TGTGCCAGCAGCATGGGACAGGCGAACACCGGGGAGCTGTTTTTT; CDR3aa: CASSMGQANTGELFF; j_gene: TRBJ2-2; d_gene: TRBD1; v_gene: TRBV6-5; abundance: .; len: 15
CDR3nt: TGTGCCAGCAGTAGCTGGGACTACCTCAAAGAGACCCAGTACTTC; CDR3aa: CASSSWDYLKETQYF; j_gene: TRBJ2-5; d_gene: TRBD2; v_gene: TRBV2; abundance: .; len: 15
CDR3nt: TGTGCCAGCAGCGTAGGGGCTAGCGGGAGCTCAAGCACAGATACGCAGTATTTT; CDR3aa: CASSVGASGSSSTDTQYF; j_gene: TRBJ2-3; d_gene: TRBD2; v_gene: TRBV9; abundance: .; len: 18
CDR3nt: TGTGCCAGCAGCGCCCCAACTAGCGGGATATTCTCCTACGAGCAGTACTTC; CDR3aa: CASSAPTSGIFSYEQYF; j_gene: TRBJ2-7; d_gene: TRBD2; v_gene: TRBV7-9; abundance: .; len: 17
CDR3nt: TGTGCCTGGAGAGGGTCCGGGACACCATTTCAGGGCTACACCTTC; CDR3aa: CAWRGSGTPFQGYTF; j_gene: TRBJ1-2; d_gene: .; v_gene: TRBV30; abundance: .; len: 15
CDR3nt: TGCGCCAGCAGCCTACCCGGGACTAGCAGAACCGGGGAGCTGTTTTTT; CDR3aa: CASSLPGTSRTGELFF; j_gene: TRBJ2-2; d_gene: TRBD2; v_gene: TRBV5-1; abundance: .; len: 16
CDR3nt: TGTGCCTCCAGCGCGGAGTGGACTAGCTTACACGAGCAGTACTTC; CDR3aa: CASSAEWTSLHEQYF; j_gene: TRBJ2-7; d_gene: TRBD2; v_gene: TRBV5-7; abundance: once; len: 15
CDR3nt: TGTGCCAGCAGCTCACCTGGGGGGGTCACAGATACGCAGTATTTT; CDR3aa: CASSSPGGVTDTQYF; j_gene: TRBJ2-3; d_gene: TRBD2; v_gene: TRBV7-9; abundance: .; len: 15
CDR3nt: TGTGCCAGCAGCTTAGTTGGGGGGCGAGAGACCCAGTACTTC; CDR3aa: CASSLVGGRETQYF; j_gene: TRBJ2-5; d_gene: .; v_gene: TRBV11-1; abundance: .; len: 14
CDR3nt: TGCGCCACCAAAGACTGCGCGGGTAGCGACTCGCGGGAGAACAATGAGCAGTTCTTC; CDR3aa: CATKDCAGSDSRENNEQFF; j_gene: TRBJ2-1; d_gene: TRBD2; v_gene: TRBV23-1; abundance: .; len: 19
CDR3nt: TGTGCCAGCAGCTCCGGGACAGGGTATCGGGAGACCCAGTACTTC; CDR3aa: CASSSGTGYRETQYF; j_gene: TRBJ2-5; d_gene: TRBD1; v_gene: TRBV5-6; abundance: .; len: 15
CDR3nt: TGCGCCAGCAGCCAAGGGGGGGGGCGCGGCTACACCTTC; CDR3aa: CASSQGGGRGYTF; j_gene: TRBJ1-2; d_gene: .; v_gene: TRBV4-1; abundance: .; len: 13
CDR3nt: TGTGCCTGGGACACTGGGGGACAGGGGGCCTACGAGCAGTACTTC; CDR3aa: CAWDTGGQGAYEQYF; j_gene: TRBJ2-7; d_gene: TRBD1; v_gene: TRBV30; abundance: .; len: 15
CDR3nt: TGTGCCAGCAGTCTCCGACAGAACACTGAAGCTTTCTTT; CDR3aa: CASSLRQNTEAFF; j_gene: TRBJ1-1; d_gene: .; v_gene: TRBV27; abundance: .; len: 13
CDR3nt: TGTGCCAGCAGCTTGAGGGGTGTTGGCACTGAAGCTTTCTTT; CDR3aa: CASSLRGVGTEAFF; j_gene: TRBJ1-1; d_gene: .; v_gene: TRBV13; abundance: .; len: 14
CDR3nt: TGTGCCACCAGTGGTGGCGGGCAGGGCACAGATACGCAGTATTTT; CDR3aa: CATSGGGQGTDTQYF; j_gene: TRBJ2-3; d_gene: .; v_gene: TRBV24-1; abundance: .; len: 15
CDR3nt: TGTGCCAGCAGCTTAAGTGGGAGGGGGCAGGTGAACACTGAAGCTTTCTTT; CDR3aa: CASSLSGRGQVNTEAFF; j_gene: TRBJ1-1; d_gene: TRBD1; v_gene: TRBV7-6; abundance: .; len: 17
CDR3nt: TGTGCCAGCAGCCAAGACTCACACCGGTTGCTGTTCTTC; CDR3aa: CASSQDSHRLLFF; j_gene: TRBJ2-1; d_gene: .; v_gene: TRBV14; abundance: .; len: 13
CDR3nt: TGTGCCAGTAGTATGGGGGGCTGGGGTGAAAAACTGTTTTTT; CDR3aa: CASSMGGWGEKLFF; j_gene: TRBJ1-4; d_gene: .; v_gene: TRBV19; abundance: .; len: 14
CDR3nt: TGCGCCAGCAGTGATCGAGGGACGGGGGAGCAGTACTTC; CDR3aa: CASSDRGTGEQYF; j_gene: TRBJ2-7; d_gene: .; v_gene: TRBV10-1; abundance: .; len: 13
CDR3nt: TGTGCCAGCAGCTTAGTACAGGGGGAAGGCTACACCTTC; CDR3aa: CASSLVQGEGYTF; j_gene: TRBJ1-2; d_gene: TRBD1; v_gene: TRBV11-3; abundance: .; len: 13
CDR3nt: TGTGCCAGCAGTGAAGCCGATCGGCCAGGGGACACCATATATTTT; CDR3aa: CASSEADRPGDTIYF; j_gene: TRBJ1-3; d_gene: .; v_gene: TRBV6-1; abundance: .; len: 15
CDR3nt: TGCGCCAGCAGCCAAAAAATCATAGCGGGAGGGGTGGGTGCTAGCACAGATACGCAGTATTTT; CDR3aa: CASSQKIIAGGVGASTDTQYF; j_gene: TRBJ2-3; d_gene: TRBD2; v_gene: TRBV4-1; abundance: .; len: 21
CDR3nt: TGTGCCAGCAGCCCTACCTCCCCCACCCAGGGGTTGGGGTATGGCTACACCTTC; CDR3aa: CASSPTSPTQGLGYGYTF; j_gene: TRBJ1-2; d_gene: .; v_gene: TRBV9; abundance: .; len: 18
CDR3nt: TGTGCCAGCAGTGACTTGGCCTTGCGGGAGCCTGGAAACACCATATATTTT; CDR3aa: CASSDLALREPGNTIYF; j_gene: TRBJ1-3; d_gene: .; v_gene: TRBV6-1; abundance: few; len: 17